This T cell receptor (beta chain) was sequenced for a study of regulatory T cells in long-lasting Graves disease. Only a few counts were recorded for this clonotype. The antigen remains unidentified. Time point in this sample: persistent/refractory GD, antithyroid drugs over 5 years with positive TRAb. From RNA extracted from PBMCs, the TCR library was made. General study points: The sample size was small, and this may have reduced accuracy. No thyroid tissue was studied; the work used peripheral blood only. With persistent disease, TRBV28, TRBJ1-2 and TRBJ2-5 were the favored segments.

Building the TCR beta libraries relied on iRepertoire HTBI primers, and CDR3 regions underwent Arm-PCR. In TCRdb, the multiplex PCR reads were re-called with MiXCR into one record per CDR3 protein. The sample holds about 660,000 distinct CDR3 sequences, around 30% seen once. The CDR3 loop spans 15 amino acids. V lost 6 bases, J lost 0 bases, and 14 bases lay in between. Per the germline V gene, CDR1 is MNHNS and CDR2 is SASEGT. This chain joins TRBV6-1 and TRBJ1-1; perhaps TRBD1 as D (5 bases). Sequencing used peripheral blood mononuclear cells (PBMCs), obtained when the disease was refractory, from a patient treated with antithyroid drugs. This clonotype was obtained from a female donor with Graves disease. This chain's CDR3 is CASRNLGPLNTEAFF. In DNA, the CDR3 is TGTGCCAGCAGAAACCTGGGACCTCTGAACACTGAAGCTTTCTTT.